This TCR beta chain was sequenced in a study of cytomegalovirus exposure and HLA in healthy donors. PCR primers comprised 60 Vbeta and 13 Jbeta primers. The protocol was immunoSEQ multiplex PCR, while the TCRdb copy is restricted to in-frame clones and leaves out a portion. The repertoire holds about 72,000 clones, with roughly 78% as singletons. CDR1 SNHLY and CDR2 FYNNEI come from the germline V gene. The CDR3 consists of 14 residues. With respect to this clone: At one of its ends the junction is not consistent with the germline gene, which may arise from a read error.

This TCR came from a man aged 18 to 30 in good health and CMV-seronegative. V gene TRBV2 combines with J gene TRBJ1-5; 7 nucleotides match TRBD1. The sequenced material came from PBMCs. CDR3: CASTLDRVGQPQNF. The DNA for the CDR3 is TGTGCCAGCACGCTCGACAGGGTAGGACAGCCCCAGAATTTT.